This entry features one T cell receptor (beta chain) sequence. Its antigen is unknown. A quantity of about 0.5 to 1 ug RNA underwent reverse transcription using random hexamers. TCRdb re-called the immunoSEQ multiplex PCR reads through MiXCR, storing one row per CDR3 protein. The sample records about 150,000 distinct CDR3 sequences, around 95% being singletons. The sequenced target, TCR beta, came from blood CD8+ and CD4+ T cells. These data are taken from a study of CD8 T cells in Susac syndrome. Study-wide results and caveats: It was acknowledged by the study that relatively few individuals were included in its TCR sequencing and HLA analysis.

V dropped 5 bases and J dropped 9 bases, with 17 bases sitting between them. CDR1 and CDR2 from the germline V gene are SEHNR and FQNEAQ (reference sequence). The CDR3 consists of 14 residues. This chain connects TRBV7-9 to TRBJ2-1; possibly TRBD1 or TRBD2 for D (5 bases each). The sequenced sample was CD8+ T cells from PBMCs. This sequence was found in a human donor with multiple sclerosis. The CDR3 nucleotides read TGTGCCAGCAGCCCCCGGGACCAACCAGCTGAGCAGTTCTTC. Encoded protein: CASSPRDQPAEQFF.